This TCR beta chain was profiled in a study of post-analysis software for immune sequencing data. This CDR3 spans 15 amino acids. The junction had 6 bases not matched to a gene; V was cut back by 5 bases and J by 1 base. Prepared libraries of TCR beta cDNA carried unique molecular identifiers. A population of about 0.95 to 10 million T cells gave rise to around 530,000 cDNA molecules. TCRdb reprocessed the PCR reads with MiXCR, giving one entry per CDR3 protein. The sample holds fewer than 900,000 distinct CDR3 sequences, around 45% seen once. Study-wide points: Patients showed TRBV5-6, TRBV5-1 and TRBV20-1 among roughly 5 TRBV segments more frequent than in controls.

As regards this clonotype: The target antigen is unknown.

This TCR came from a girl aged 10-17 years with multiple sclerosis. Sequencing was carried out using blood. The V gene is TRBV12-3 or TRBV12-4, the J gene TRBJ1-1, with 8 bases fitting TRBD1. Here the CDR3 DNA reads TGTGCCAGCAGTCTCCGGACAGGGAGGAACACTGAAGCTTTCTTT. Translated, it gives CASSLRTGRNTEAFF.